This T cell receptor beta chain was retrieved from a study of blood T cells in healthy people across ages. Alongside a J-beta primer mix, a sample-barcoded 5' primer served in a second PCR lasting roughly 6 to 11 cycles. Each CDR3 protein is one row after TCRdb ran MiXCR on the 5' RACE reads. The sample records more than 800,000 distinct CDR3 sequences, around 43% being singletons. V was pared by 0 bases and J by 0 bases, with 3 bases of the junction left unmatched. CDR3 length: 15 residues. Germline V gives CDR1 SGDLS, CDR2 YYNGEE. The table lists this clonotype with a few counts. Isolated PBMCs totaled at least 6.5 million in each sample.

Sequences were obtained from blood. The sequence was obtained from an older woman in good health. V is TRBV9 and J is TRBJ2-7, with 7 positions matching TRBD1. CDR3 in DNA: TGTGCCAGCAGCGTAGCGAGGGACAGCTCCTACGAGCAGTACTTC. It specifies CASSVARDSSYEQYF.